Listed below are T cell receptor beta chains from one sample, sequenced in a study of human T cells and chemical hapten exposure. TCRdb reanalysed the RACE reads using MiXCR and keeps one entry per CDR3 protein. The data contain some 38,000 distinct CDR3 sequences, more than 6% of them seen just once; the ten biggest clones take up around 10%. Sequencing used whole blood, obtained in connection with sensitization to the hapten diphenylcyclopropenone (DPC). All receptors come from a woman in her thirties with alopecia areata. Some clones in this sample may be carry-over from other donors' samples. CDR3s include the opening cysteine and the closing phenylalanine or tryptophan. A D gene is named only where the DNA matches it firmly. A row's size may be missing; if present it is once, few, many or a size class.

j_call | v_call | clone_size | d_call | cdr3_aa | cdr3_nt
TRBJ2-2 | TRBV25-1 | many | TRBD1 | CASSEYFGTVNTGELFF | TGTGCCAGCAGTGAATATTTCGGGACAGTGAACACCGGGGAGCTGTTTTTT
TRBJ1-6 | TRBV20-1 | few | NA | CSARDFDPGANSPLHF | TGCAGTGCTAGAGATTTTGACCCCGGGGCTAATTCACCCCTCCACTTT
TRBJ2-4 | TRBV12-3/TRBV12-4 | NA | NA | CASSPLYGGLGKNIQYF | TGTGCCAGCAGTCCACTATATGGGGGGCTAGGCAAAAACATTCAGTACTTC
TRBJ1-1 | TRBV5-6 | many | TRBD1 | CASSRTGRSEAFF | TGTGCCAGCAGCAGGACAGGGCGGTCTGAAGCTTTCTTT
TRBJ1-6 | TRBV6-5 | NA | TRBD1 | CARSRQGYNSPLHF | TGTGCCAGAAGTCGACAGGGGTATAATTCACCCCTCCACTTT
TRBJ2-1 | TRBV24-1 | NA | NA | CATSDLIGTYNEQFF | TGTGCCACCAGTGATTTAATTGGGACGTACAATGAGCAGTTCTTC
TRBJ2-6 | TRBV2 | NA | NA | CASSERGGGANVLTF | TGTGCCAGCAGTGAACGGGGAGGTGGGGCCAACGTCCTGACTTTC
TRBJ1-5 | TRBV6-5 | many | NA | CASRPGPNSNQPQHF | TGTGCCAGCAGACCGGGACCTAATAGCAATCAGCCCCAGCATTTT
TRBJ2-7 | TRBV29-1 | NA | NA | CREGRWTSYEQYF | TGCAGAGAGGGACGGTGGACCTCCTACGAGCAGTACTTC
TRBJ2-7 | TRBV20-1 | few | NA | CSAKDGPGEQYF | TGCAGTGCGAAGGACGGACCAGGGGAGCAGTACTTC
TRBJ1-4 | TRBV7-2 | many | NA | CASSLQGTNEKLFF | TGTGCCAGCAGCCTACAGGGTACTAATGAAAAACTGTTTTTT
TRBJ1-2 | TRBV14 | few | NA | CASSIAPGLGYGYTF | TGTGCCAGCAGCATAGCCCCAGGTTTGGGCTATGGCTACACCTTC